Below are 6 T cell receptor beta chains sequenced from a single sample in a study of cytomegalovirus exposure and HLA in healthy donors. The PCR used 60 Vbeta and 13 Jbeta primers. Repertoires were generated with immunoSEQ multiplex PCR, while TCRdb's copy carries only in-frame clones and drops some. Here the sample spans fewer than 200,000 clones, roughly four fifths being singletons. The source material was PBMCs. The origin of the receptors is a woman between 50 and 59 years old in good health and CMV-seronegative.

The CDR3 loop reads CASPADSPANEQFF. The CDR3 nucleotides read TGTGCCAGCCCCGCGGACAGTCCGGCCAATGAGCAGTTCTTC. The chain carries TRBV2 and TRBJ2-1, with TRBD1 as a possible D gene (6 bases). The CDR3 extends over 14 amino acids. V was trimmed by 8 bases and J by 6 bases, leaving 17 bases between them. Looked up from germline, CDR1 is SNHLY and CDR2 is FYNNEI.

This clone occurred a few times. V usage is TRBV27 and J usage is TRBJ2-2; 10 positions match TRBD2. This CDR3 comprises 16 residues. Germline V CDR1 and CDR2: MNHEY, SMNVEV (reference sequence). The J segment lost 4 bases and the V segment lost 5 bases, leaving 7 bases of the junction unmatched. The CDR3 sequence is CASSNSGRTGTGELFF. CDR3 bases: TGTGCCAGCAGTAATAGCGGGAGGACGGGCACCGGGGAGCTGTTTTTT.

This sequence joins TRBV11-2 and TRBJ1-2, with D perhaps TRBD1 (5 bases). Germline V gene lookup returns CDR1 SGHAT and CDR2 FQNNGV. The CDR3 covers 15 residues. The ends were cut back, 4 bases at V and 2 bases at J, with 14 bases in the middle. The CDR3 bases are TGTGCCAGCAGCTCAGGGAGGGGCAGGAACTATGGCTACACCTTC. This gives the protein CASSSGRGRNYGYTF.

This clone was seen more than once but under ten times. The chain combines TRBV2 with TRBJ2-5; tentative D call: TRBD1 (8 bases). Trimming removed 3 bases from V and 1 base from J, with 18 bases in between. The CDR3 covers 17 residues. Germline assignment: CDR1 SNHLY and CDR2 FYNNEI. CDR3 DNA: TGTGCCAGCAGTGATTTACAGGGGGGGTACATCCAAGAGACCCAGTACTTC. As protein: CASSDLQGGYIQETQYF.

CDR3 sequence reads: CASSMGSLYEQYF. Here the CDR3 DNA reads TGTGCCAGTAGTATGGGGAGTCTGTACGAGCAGTACTTC. The rearrangement uses TRBV19 and TRBJ2-7; a possible D gene is TRBD2 (5 bases). The germline CDR1 and CDR2 sequences are LNHDA and SQIVND (reference sequence). V shed 3 bases and J shed 4 bases, with 10 bases lying between them. The CDR3 extends over 13 amino acids.

The chain recombines TRBV10-3 with TRBJ1-1; D not resolved. The CDR3 consists of 13 residues. Germline-derived CDR1 and CDR2 are ENHRY and SYGVKD. Trimming removed 6 bases at V and 0 bases at J, with 8 bases between. The CDR3 nucleotides read TGTGCCATCAGGACTCAAATGAACACTGAAGCTTTCTTT. Translation gives CAIRTQMNTEAFF.